A single sample gave rise to the 7 T cell receptor beta chains below, sequenced in a study of OX40 agonist ivuxolimab in advanced cancers. Clones were read by immunoSEQ multiplex PCR, and TCRdb kept only the in-frame ones, dropping some. The table includes under 95,000 clones, about nine tenths detected once. The starting material was CD4+ or CD8+ T cells sorted from blood, obtained in a trial of the OX40 agonist ivuxolimab. Source of these receptors: an adult with an advanced solid tumor such as melanoma, head and neck, liver or kidney cancer.

CDR3 residues: CASSSRNQPQHF. The CDR3 DNA sequence: TGTGCCAGCAGCTCCAGGAATCAGCCCCAGCATTTT. The chain has TRBV11-2 and TRBJ1-5, with D hard to call. Between the trimmed V and J ends, which lost 4 bases and 4 bases, there was a span of 5 bases. This CDR3 contains 12 residues. Looked up from germline, CDR1 is SGHAT and CDR2 is FQNNGV.

This clone was detected only once. The J gene is TRBJ2-1, the V gene TRBV30; D is unclear. V lost 4 bases to trimming and J lost 3 bases, with 16 bases between them. Germline V gene data show CDR1 as GTSNPN and CDR2 as SVGIG (reference sequence). CDR3 length equals 15 residues. CDR3 bases: TGTGCCTGGATTACCCCTACGACACTCTACAATGAGCAGTTCTTC. It is translated as CAWITPTTLYNEQFF. The entire variable domain, with the rest obtained from reference TRBV30 and TRBJ2-1, is as follows: SQTIHQWPATLVQPVGSPLSLECTVEGTSNPNLYWYRQAAGRGLQLLFYSVGIGQISSEVPQNLSASRPQDRQFILSSKKLLLSDSGFYLCAWITPTTLYNEQFFGPGTRLTVL.

This chain links TRBV7-9 with TRBJ2-2; 11 nucleotides align to TRBD2. Per germline, CDR1 SEHNR and CDR2 FQNEAQ (reference sequence). This CDR3 region has 16 residues. V lost 5 bases, J lost 0 bases, and 2 bases stayed unmatched. The CDR3 nucleotides are TGTGCCAGCAGCCTTAGCGGGGGGGCGAACACCGGGGAGCTGTTTTTT. Residues: CASSLSGGANTGELFF.

The chain carries TRBV5-1 and TRBJ2-7; D is perhaps TRBD1 (6 bases). With 4 bases removed from V and 2 bases from J, the gap between germline ends came to 16 bases. Germline values: CDR1 SGHRS, CDR2 YFSETQ. The CDR3 covers 15 residues. CDR3: CASSHPDRPTYEQYF. In DNA form, the CDR3 reads TGCGCCAGCAGCCACCCCGACAGGCCGACCTACGAGCAGTACTTC.

Remarks on this clone: Other DNA sequences from this sample encode an identical CDR3 as well. This chain uses TRBV9 with TRBJ2-2; 7 nucleotides agree with TRBD2. CDR3 length equals 16 residues. Unmatched junction bases numbered 2, after V lost 0 bases and J lost 0 bases. Germline V CDR1 and CDR2: SGDLS, YYNGEE. This chain's CDR3 is CASSVVGGTNTGELFF. In nucleotides, the CDR3 is TGTGCCAGCAGCGTAGTCGGGGGGACGAACACCGGGGAGCTGTTTTTT.

This clone was recorded only once. The chain carries TRBV7-9 and TRBJ1-4; tentatively, D is TRBD1 (5 bases). The ends were cut back, 5 bases at V and 1 base at J, with 14 bases in the middle. CDR3 size: 16 residues. Germline lookup yields CDR1 SEHNR and CDR2 FQNEAQ (reference sequence). The CDR3 DNA is TGTGCCAGCAGCCCATTGACGGGGGAAACTAATGAAAAACTGTTTTTT. Its protein product is CASSPLTGETNEKLFF.

This chain connects TRBV30 to TRBJ1-2, with D hard to call. Trimming shortened V by 0 bases and J by 1 base, and 6 bases separated the two germline ends. The CDR3 runs to 13 residues. Looked up from germline, CDR1 is GTSNPN and CDR2 is SVGIG (reference sequence). The CDR3 protein is CAWSVVLNYGYTF. The CDR3 nucleotides are TGTGCCTGGAGTGTCGTCCTTAACTATGGCTACACCTTC.